This T cell receptor beta chain originates from a study of identical twins. Findings and caveats of the study: Insertion counts were lower in abundant cord blood beta clonotypes, a trend that memory repertoires did not show. The study reached conclusions through statistical analysis that was cross-sectional, not following the same donors.

The cDNA had a unique molecular identifier and a template-switch universal primer site. A single record per CDR3 protein comes from TCRdb applying MiXCR to the 5' RACE reads. The sample yields 460,000 or so distinct CDR3 sequences, 12% to 15% seen once. CDR3 size: 14 residues. From germline, CDR1 is MNHNS and CDR2 SASEGT. Trimming removed 6 bases from V and 7 bases from J; junction bases left unmatched: 8. A note on this clonotype: Its specificity is not known.

This sample was also put to use in a study of yellow fever vaccine responses in identical twins.

The source is a woman aged 18-29 years in good health. The chain links TRBV6-1 to TRBJ2-1, with 8 bases identical to TRBD2. Sequencing was carried out using CD4+ T cells sorted from blood. Here the CDR3 reads CASRISGNLNEQFF. CDR3 nucleotides: TGTGCCAGCAGGATTAGCGGGAACTTAAATGAGCAGTTCTTC.